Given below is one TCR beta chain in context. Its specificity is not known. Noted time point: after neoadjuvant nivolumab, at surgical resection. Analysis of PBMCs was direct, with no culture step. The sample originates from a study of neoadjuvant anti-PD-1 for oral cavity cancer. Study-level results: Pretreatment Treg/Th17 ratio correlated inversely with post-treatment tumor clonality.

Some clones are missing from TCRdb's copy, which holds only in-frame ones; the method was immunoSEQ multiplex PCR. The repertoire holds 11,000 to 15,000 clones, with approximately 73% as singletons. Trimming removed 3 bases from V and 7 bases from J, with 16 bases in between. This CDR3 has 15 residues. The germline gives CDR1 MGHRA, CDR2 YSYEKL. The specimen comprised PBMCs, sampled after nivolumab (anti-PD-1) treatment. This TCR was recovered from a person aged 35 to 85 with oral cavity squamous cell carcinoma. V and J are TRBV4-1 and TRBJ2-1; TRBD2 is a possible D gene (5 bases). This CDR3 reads CASSQREASWNEQFF. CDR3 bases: TGCGCCAGCAGCCAGAGAGAGGCTAGCTGGAATGAGCAGTTCTTC.